Listed below are T cell receptor beta chains from one sample, sequenced in a study of blood T cell repertoires in COVID-19. The protocol was immunoSEQ multiplex PCR, while the TCRdb copy is restricted to in-frame clones and leaves out a portion. This sample has 65,000 to 90,000 clones, with 80% to 90% found just once. Input material: peripheral blood. The receptor set was obtained from an elderly man with acute or convalescent COVID-19. Each CDR3 is given with its conserved first and last residue. A D gene is named only where the DNA matches it firmly. Size is stated for part of the rows, as once, few or many counts, or as a class when the clone is expanded.

abundance,d_gene,v_gene,j_gene,CDR3nt,CDR3aa
.,TRBD1,TRBV2,TRBJ1-2,TGTGCCAGCAGCGTCCAGGGGGCAAACTATGGCTACACCTTC,CASSVQGANYGYTF
.,.,TRBV29-1,TRBJ1-4,TGCAGCGTTGAAGTACGGGGGACTAATGAAAAACTGTTTTTT,CSVEVRGTNEKLFF
.,TRBD1,TRBV5-1,TRBJ1-6,TGCGCCAGCAGCTTGGGGGGAAACAGGGGAAATTCACCCCTCCACTTT,CASSLGGNRGNSPLHF
.,.,TRBV7-3,TRBJ2-1,TGTGCCAGCAGCCCCCCAGGGGAGAAAGAGCAGTTCTTC,CASSPPGEKEQFF
.,TRBD1,TRBV7-3,TRBJ2-2,TGTGCCAGCAGCCCCCATAACAGGGGAATAACCGGGGAGCTGTTTTTT,CASSPHNRGITGELFF
.,.,TRBV24-1,TRBJ2-1,TGTGCCACCAGTGACTCGAGGATCAATGAGCAGTTCTTC,CATSDSRINEQFF
.,.,TRBV9,TRBJ1-2,TGTGCCAGCAGCCCCTCGGCAGGGGATAACTATGGCTACACCTTC,CASSPSAGDNYGYTF
.,.,TRBV15,TRBJ2-3,TGTGCCACCAGCAGAGTCACTAGCACAGATACGCAGTATTTT,CATSRVTSTDTQYF
.,.,TRBV3-1/TRBV3-2,TRBJ1-1,TGTGCCAGCAGCCAACCAGGGGTGAACACTGAAGCTTTCTTT,CASSQPGVNTEAFF
once,.,TRBV12-3/TRBV12-4,TRBJ2-7,TGTGCCAGCAGCCCAATGTTCTCCTACGAGCAGTACTTC,CASSPMFSYEQYF
.,TRBD1,TRBV7-9,TRBJ1-3,TGTGCCAGCAGCTCGGACAGGGGGACTGGAAACACCATATATTTT,CASSSDRGTGNTIYF
.,TRBD1,TRBV7-8,TRBJ2-3,TGTGCCAGCAGCACTTCGCTGGGACAGCGCACAGATACGCAGTATTTT,CASSTSLGQRTDTQYF
once,.,TRBV3-1/TRBV3-2,TRBJ1-1,TGTGCCAGCAGCCACAGGGAGGGGGCTTTCTTT,CASSHREGAFF
.,TRBD2,TRBV2,TRBJ2-7,TGTGCCAGCAGGGGAGGGACGGGTAGCTCCTACGAGCAGTACTTC,CASRGGTGSSYEQYF
.,.,TRBV15,TRBJ2-3,TGTGCCACCTTCAGAGCGGGCGGGATCGCAGATACGCAGTATTTT,CATFRAGGIADTQYF
.,.,TRBV2,TRBJ2-7,TGTGCCAGCAGGTCAGGGGGGATGGCAGAGCAGTACTTC,CASRSGGMAEQYF
.,.,TRBV21-1,TRBJ1-5,TGTGCCAGCAGCAAAGGGACAGGGACTAGCAATCAGCCCCAGCATTTT,CASSKGTGTSNQPQHF
.,.,TRBV3-1/TRBV3-2,TRBJ1-6,TGTGCCAGCAGCCACGATCTCTCCACGAGTTCACCCCTCCACTTT,CASSHDLSTSSPLHF
many,TRBD1,TRBV7-2,TRBJ1-5,TGTGCCAGCAGCCCACAGGGGCCCGGGCGGCCCCAGCATTTT,CASSPQGPGRPQHF
.,.,TRBV6-4,TRBJ1-5,TGTGCCAGCAGTGAAGCATCCAATCAGCCCCAGCATTTT,CASSEASNQPQHF
.,.,TRBV6-5,TRBJ1-1,TGTGCCAGCAGCCCCGTGCGGGTGAACACTGAAGCTTTCTTT,CASSPVRVNTEAFF
.,.,TRBV5-6,TRBJ2-7,TGTGCCAGCAGCTTGGGAGGATACGAGCAGTACTTC,CASSLGGYEQYF
.,.,TRBV30,TRBJ1-6,TGTGCCTGGAGCAGGGTTGGCACCTATAATTCACCCCTCCACTTT,CAWSRVGTYNSPLHF
.,.,TRBV6-1,TRBJ1-3,TGTGCCAGCAGTGAAGATACAGGGCTGGCTGGAAACACCATATATTTT,CASSEDTGLAGNTIYF
once,TRBD1,TRBV12-3/TRBV12-4,TRBJ1-6,TGTGCCAGCAGTTCAGGGGGCAATTCACCCCTCCACTTT,CASSSGGNSPLHF
.,.,TRBV14,TRBJ1-1,TGTGCCAGCAGCCAACAGGGAACCACTGAAGCTTTCTTT,CASSQQGTTEAFF
.,.,TRBV7-3,TRBJ1-1,TGTGCCAGCAGCATGGACGGACAGCCGAACACTGAAGCTTTCTTT,CASSMDGQPNTEAFF
once,TRBD1,TRBV18,TRBJ2-3,TGTGCCAGCTCACCGCCGGGACAGGGGGGCACAGATACGCAGTATTTT,CASSPPGQGGTDTQYF
.,TRBD2,TRBV3-1/TRBV3-2,TRBJ2-7,TGTGCCAGCAGCCAAGCAGGGACTAGCGGGACCTACGAGCAGTACTTC,CASSQAGTSGTYEQYF
.,.,TRBV9,TRBJ1-1,TGTGCCAGCAGCGTAGCTGGGGGGGAAGCTTTCTTT,CASSVAGGEAFF
.,TRBD2,TRBV6-5,TRBJ2-1,TGTGCCAGCAGACTCACTAGCGGGAGGGCCGGTGAGCAGTTCTTC,CASRLTSGRAGEQFF
.,TRBD1,TRBV6-5,TRBJ1-2,TGTGCCAGCACCAACGACAGGGCCCGCTATGGCTACACCTTC,CASTNDRARYGYTF
.,.,TRBV30,TRBJ2-1,TGTGCCTGCGGACAGTCCCACTACAATGAGCAGTTCTTC,CACGQSHYNEQFF
.,.,TRBV10-3,TRBJ2-1,TGTGCCATCAGTGAGTCTGGCCCGAATGAGCAGTTCTTC,CAISESGPNEQFF
.,.,TRBV11-2,TRBJ1-1,TGTGCCAGCAGCTCACAGGGAAGGAACACTGAAGCTTTCTTT,CASSSQGRNTEAFF
once,TRBD2,TRBV7-8,TRBJ2-5,TGTGCCAGCCGGTCTCACCGTAGCGGGAGACGCCAAGAGACCCAGTACTTC,CASRSHRSGRRQETQYF
.,TRBD1,TRBV5-1,TRBJ2-2,TGCGCCAGCAGCCCTAGGACCGGGACAGGCAACACCGGGGAGCTGTTTTTT,CASSPRTGTGNTGELFF
.,.,TRBV15,TRBJ1-1,TGTGCCACCAGCAGAGATCTACCCGGACAGTTTATTAACACTGAAGCTTTCTTT,CATSRDLPGQFINTEAFF
.,TRBD2,TRBV5-6,TRBJ2-5,TGTGCCAGCAGCTTCACCGCGGGGGGAGCAGTAGAGACCCAGTACTTC,CASSFTAGGAVETQYF
.,.,TRBV7-9,TRBJ1-4,TGTGCCAGCAGCTTATTACGGGCAGGGCCTCGTGAAAAACTGTTTTTT,CASSLLRAGPREKLFF
.,.,TRBV7-9,TRBJ1-6,TGTGCCAGCAGACCCCCGGGACTGAGTAATTCACCCCTCCACTTT,CASRPPGLSNSPLHF
few,.,TRBV2,TRBJ2-5,TGTGCCAGCAGTGATAGAGACAGCCGAGAAGAGACCCAGTACTTC,CASSDRDSREETQYF
few,.,TRBV12-3/TRBV12-4,TRBJ1-2,TGTGCCAGCAGTTACAACAGGGTTGGCTACACCTTC,CASSYNRVGYTF
.,TRBD1,TRBV5-8,TRBJ2-7,TGTGCCAGCAGCTTGGCCAAGTTTACAGGGGGCTACGAGCAGTACTTC,CASSLAKFTGGYEQYF
.,.,TRBV19,TRBJ1-5,TGTGCCAGTAGTCCCCTGGGAGGTACCAATCAGCCCCAGCATTTT,CASSPLGGTNQPQHF
.,.,TRBV20-1,TRBJ1-3,TGCAGTGCATACTCTGGAAACACCATATATTTT,CSAYSGNTIYF
.,.,TRBV5-1,TRBJ2-3,TGCGCCAGCAGGGCAGACAGAGTCTTGTCAGATACGCAGTATTTT,CASRADRVLSDTQYF
.,.,TRBV6-5,TRBJ2-1,TGTGCCAGCAGTTACTCGAGACACCCATCCTACAATGAGCAGTTCTTC,CASSYSRHPSYNEQFF
.,.,TRBV5-6,TRBJ2-2,TGTGCCAGCAGCTCACTAGCTCCGAGCACCGGGGAGCTGTTTTTT,CASSSLAPSTGELFF
.,TRBD2,TRBV7-9,TRBJ2-3,TGTGCCAGCAGTAGCGGGCTCCAAGATACGCAGTATTTT,CASSSGLQDTQYF
.,TRBD1,TRBV6-6,TRBJ1-6,TGTGCCAGCAGTTACGCCACAGGGGGAAATTCACCCCTCCACTTT,CASSYATGGNSPLHF
.,.,TRBV19,TRBJ2-2,TGTGCCAGCAGGGGAGGGGAGCTGTTTTTT,CASRGGELFF
.,.,TRBV25-1,TRBJ1-6,TGTGCCAGCAGTGAATCTACCCTTAGCTCCTATAATTCACCCCTCCACTTT,CASSESTLSSYNSPLHF
once,.,TRBV11-2,TRBJ2-5,TGTGCCAGCAGCCCGAGGGGGGGAGAGACCCAGTACTTC,CASSPRGGETQYF
.,.,TRBV18,TRBJ1-1,TGTGCCAGCCTCTATCCAGGAAATACTGAAGCTTTCTTT,CASLYPGNTEAFF
.,.,TRBV5-8,TRBJ1-2,TGTGCCAGCGGCAGGTTGGGCGGCTACACCTTC,CASGRLGGYTF
.,.,TRBV6-1,TRBJ2-5,TGTGCCAGCAGTGAATTAGCGGCGGAGGGGGAGACCCAGTACTTC,CASSELAAEGETQYF